The present entry profiles one T cell receptor (beta chain) with its context. The data belong to a study of blood T cell repertoires in COVID-19. Repertoires were generated with immunoSEQ multiplex PCR, while TCRdb's copy carries only in-frame clones and drops some. In the table there are 84,000 or so clones, about 83% of which are singletons. The CDR3 is 14 amino acids. V lost 2 bases, J lost 5 bases, and 13 bases lay in between. CDR1 SEHNR and CDR2 FQNEAQ come from the germline V gene (reference sequence). Material for sequencing was peripheral blood. V is TRBV7-9 and J is TRBJ2-7; tentative D call: TRBD2 (6 bases). The source of this sequence is a man between 65 and 85 years old with COVID-19, enrolled during active disease. CDR3 DNA: TGTGCCAGCAGCTTAATGGGGACGGGGGACGAGCAGTACTTC. It yields the protein CASSLMGTGDEQYF.